A single sample is the source of the 2 T cell receptor gamma chains below, sequenced in a study of Vδ1+ human thymocytes. Study-level findings and limits: In the thymus, TRG and TRD repertoires looked highly polyclonal with Gaussian CDR3 lengths.

Which antigens these TCRs recognize remains unknown. Sequences come from RNA converted to cDNA by reverse transcription. The CDR3 regions were amplified by multiplex PCR from V-gene primers to a constant-region primer. TCRdb re-analyzed the multiplex PCR reads via CATT. The repertoire holds about 36,000 gamma-chain clones, with just over 20% as singletons. The material sequenced was Vdelta1+ gamma-delta thymocytes from the thymus. Subset given: FACS-sorted CD3+ TCRalphabeta- TCRVdelta1+ TCRVdelta2- thymocytes. The source is a girl less than two years old who had congenital heart surgery.

The chain couples TRGV8 to TRGJ1 or TRGJ2. V lost 5 bases, J lost 0 bases, and 10 bases stayed unmatched. Germline V gene lookup returns CDR1 VENAVY and CDR2 YDSYNSRV. This CDR3 comprises 15 residues. This CDR3 reads CATWGPAGNYYKKLF. The CDR3 DNA reads TGTGCCACCTGGGGCCCTGCGGGGAATTATTATAAGAAACTCTTT.

The chain joins TRGV9 to TRGJP2. Germline V gene lookup returns CDR1 GITISATS and CDR2 ISYDGTV (reference sequence). CDR3 length: 16 amino acids. Losses at the gene ends were 2 bases for V and 3 bases for J; bases not matched to a gene: 9. The CDR3 spells CALWEAVVGSDWIKTF. CDR3 in DNA: TGTGCCTTGTGGGAGGCGGTTGTTGGTAGTGATTGGATCAAGACGTTT.